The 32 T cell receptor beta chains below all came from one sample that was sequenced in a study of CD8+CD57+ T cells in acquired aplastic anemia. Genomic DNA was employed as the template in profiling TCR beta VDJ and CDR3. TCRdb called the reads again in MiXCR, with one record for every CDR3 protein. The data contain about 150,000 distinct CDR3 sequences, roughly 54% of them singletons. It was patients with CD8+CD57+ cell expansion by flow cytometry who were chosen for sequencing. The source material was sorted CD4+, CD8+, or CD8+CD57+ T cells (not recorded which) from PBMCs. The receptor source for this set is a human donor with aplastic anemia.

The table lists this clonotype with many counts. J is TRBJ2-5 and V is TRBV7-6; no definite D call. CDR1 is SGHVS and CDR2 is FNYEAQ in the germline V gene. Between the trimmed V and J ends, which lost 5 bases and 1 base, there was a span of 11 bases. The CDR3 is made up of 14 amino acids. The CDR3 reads CASSPHRAQETQYF. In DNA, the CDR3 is TGTGCCAGCAGCCCTCACAGAGCCCAAGAGACCCAGTACTTC.

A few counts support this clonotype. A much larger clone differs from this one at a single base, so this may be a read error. The CDR3 spells CASSSPPQNLNTEAFF. For the CDR3, the DNA is TGTGCCAGCAGCTCCCCTCCACAAAACCTGAACACTGAAGCTTTCTTT. The chain employs TRBV5-6 and TRBJ1-1; D gene unclear. CDR3 length: 16 amino acids. Germline CDR1 reads SGHDT; CDR2 reads YYEEEE. With 3 bases removed from V and 0 bases from J, the gap between germline ends came to 15 bases.

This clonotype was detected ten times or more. The CDR3 reads CASSLTPRAFYGYTF. CDR3 nucleotide sequence: TGTGCCAGCAGCCTTACCCCCCGGGCCTTCTATGGCTACACCTTC. V and J are TRBV13 and TRBJ1-2; D is ambiguous. The CDR3 loop spans 15 amino acids. The V gene lost 5 bases and the J gene lost 4 bases, with 17 bases spanning the gap. Germline CDR1 and CDR2: PRHDT and FYEKMQ (reference sequence).

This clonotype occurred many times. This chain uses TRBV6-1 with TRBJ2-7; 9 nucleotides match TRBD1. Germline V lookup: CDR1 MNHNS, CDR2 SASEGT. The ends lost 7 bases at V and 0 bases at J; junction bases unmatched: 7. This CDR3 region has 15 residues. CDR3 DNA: TGTGCCAGCACCATACAGGGGGCACACTCCTACGAGCAGTACTTC. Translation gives CASTIQGAHSYEQYF.

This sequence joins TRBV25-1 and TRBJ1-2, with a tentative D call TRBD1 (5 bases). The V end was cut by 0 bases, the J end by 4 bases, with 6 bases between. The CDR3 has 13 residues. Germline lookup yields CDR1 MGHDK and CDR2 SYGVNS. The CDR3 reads CASSEYGTYGYTF. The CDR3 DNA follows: TGTGCCAGCAGTGAATATGGGACCTATGGCTACACCTTC.

CDR3 DNA: TGTGCCATCAGTGAGTCTTTGGGACCCCATAATTCACCCCTCCACTTT. Translation gives CAISESLGPHNSPLHF. The chain links TRBV10-3 to TRBJ1-6, with a tentative D call TRBD1 (5 bases). The germline V gene encodes CDR1 ENHRY and CDR2 SYGVKD. This CDR3 comprises 16 residues. V was trimmed by 0 bases and J by 5 bases, leaving 11 bases between them.

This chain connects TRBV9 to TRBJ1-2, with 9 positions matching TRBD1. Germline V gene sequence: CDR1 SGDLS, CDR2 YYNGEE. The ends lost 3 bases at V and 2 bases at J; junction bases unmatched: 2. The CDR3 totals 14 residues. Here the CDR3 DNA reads TGTGCCAGCAGCGCCACAGGGGGCAACTATGGCTACACCTTC. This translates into CASSATGGNYGYTF.

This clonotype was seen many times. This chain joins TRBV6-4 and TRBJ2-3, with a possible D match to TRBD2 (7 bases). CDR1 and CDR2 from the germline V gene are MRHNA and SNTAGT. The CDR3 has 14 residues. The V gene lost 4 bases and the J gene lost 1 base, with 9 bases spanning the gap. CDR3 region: CASSGGGGTDTQYF. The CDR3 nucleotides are TGTGCCAGCAGTGGGGGGGGCGGCACAGATACGCAGTATTTT.

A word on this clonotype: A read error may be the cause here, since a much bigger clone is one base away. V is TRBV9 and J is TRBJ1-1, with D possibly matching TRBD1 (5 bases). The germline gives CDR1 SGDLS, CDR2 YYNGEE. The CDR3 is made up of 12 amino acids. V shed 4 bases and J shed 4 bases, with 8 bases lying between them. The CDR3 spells CASSRGVTEAFF. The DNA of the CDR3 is TGTGCCAGCAGCCGGGGGGTCACTGAAGCTTTCTTT.

CDR3 nucleotides: TGTGCCACCAGTGACAGACAGGGTCCGGCCACTGAAGCTTTCTTT. Translated, it gives CATSDRQGPATEAFF. The chain combines TRBV24-1 with TRBJ1-1; 7 nucleotides match TRBD1. With V trimmed by 4 bases and J by 4 bases, 8 bases remained unmatched. The CDR3 is 15 amino acids. Germline lookup yields CDR1 KGHDR and CDR2 SFDVKD.

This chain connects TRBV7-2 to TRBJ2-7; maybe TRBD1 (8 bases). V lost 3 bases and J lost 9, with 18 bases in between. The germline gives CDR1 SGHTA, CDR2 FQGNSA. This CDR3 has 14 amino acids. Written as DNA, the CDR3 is TGTGCCAGCAGCTTTTTCGCAGGGGGCGGGGGGCAGTACTTC. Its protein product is CASSFFAGGGGQYF.

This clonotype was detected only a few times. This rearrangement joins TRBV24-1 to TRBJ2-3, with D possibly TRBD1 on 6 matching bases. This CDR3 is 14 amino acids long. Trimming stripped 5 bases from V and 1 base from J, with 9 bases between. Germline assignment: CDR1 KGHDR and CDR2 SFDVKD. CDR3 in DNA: TGTGCCACCAGTGTCCCAGGGGGCACAGATACGCAGTATTTT. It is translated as CATSVPGGTDTQYF.

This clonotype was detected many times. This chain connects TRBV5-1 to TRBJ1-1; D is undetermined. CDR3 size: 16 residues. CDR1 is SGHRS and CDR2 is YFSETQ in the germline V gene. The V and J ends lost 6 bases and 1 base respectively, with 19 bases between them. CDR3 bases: TGCGCCAGCACCCTGGCCGGTCCGGGAAGGAACACTGAAGCTTTCTTT. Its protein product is CASTLAGPGRNTEAFF.

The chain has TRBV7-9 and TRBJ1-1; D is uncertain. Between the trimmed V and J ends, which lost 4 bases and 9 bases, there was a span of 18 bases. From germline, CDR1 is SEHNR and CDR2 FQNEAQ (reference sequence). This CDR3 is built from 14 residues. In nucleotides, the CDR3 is TGTGCCAGCAGCTCCAATGGTCAAGGACCTAAAGCTTTCTTT. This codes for CASSSNGQGPKAFF.

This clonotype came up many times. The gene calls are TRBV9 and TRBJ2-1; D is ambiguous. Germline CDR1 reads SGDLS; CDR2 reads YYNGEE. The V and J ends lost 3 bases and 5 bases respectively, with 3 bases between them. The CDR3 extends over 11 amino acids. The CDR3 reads CASSGNNEQFF. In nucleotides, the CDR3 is TGTGCCAGCAGCGGAAACAATGAGCAGTTCTTC.

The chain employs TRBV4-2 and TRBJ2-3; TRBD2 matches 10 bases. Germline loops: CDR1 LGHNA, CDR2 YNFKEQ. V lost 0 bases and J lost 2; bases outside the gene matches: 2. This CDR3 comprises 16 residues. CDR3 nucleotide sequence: TGTGCCAGCAGCCAAGAAGCGGGGGGGTTCACAGATACGCAGTATTTT. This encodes CASSQEAGGFTDTQYF.

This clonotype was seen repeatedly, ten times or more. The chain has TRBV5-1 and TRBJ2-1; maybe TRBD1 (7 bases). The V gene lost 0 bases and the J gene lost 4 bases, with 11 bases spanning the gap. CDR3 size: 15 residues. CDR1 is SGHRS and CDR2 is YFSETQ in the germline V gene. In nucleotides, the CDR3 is TGCGCCAGCAGCTTGGCCGGGGGACAGTACAATGAGCAGTTCTTC. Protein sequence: CASSLAGGQYNEQFF. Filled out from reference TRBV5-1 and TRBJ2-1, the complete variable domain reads KAGVTQTPRYLIKTRGQQVTLSCSPISGHRSVSWYQQTPGQGLQFLFEYFSETQRNKGNFPGRFSGRQFSNSRSEMNVSTLELGDSALYLCASSLAGGQYNEQFFGPGTRLTVL.

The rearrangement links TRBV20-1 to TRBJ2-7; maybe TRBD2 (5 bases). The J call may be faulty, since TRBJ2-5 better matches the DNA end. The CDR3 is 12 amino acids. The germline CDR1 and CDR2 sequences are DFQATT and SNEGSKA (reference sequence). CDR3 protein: CSARVRGETQYF. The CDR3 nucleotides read TGCAGTGCTAGGGTTCGGGGAGAGACCCAGTACTTC.

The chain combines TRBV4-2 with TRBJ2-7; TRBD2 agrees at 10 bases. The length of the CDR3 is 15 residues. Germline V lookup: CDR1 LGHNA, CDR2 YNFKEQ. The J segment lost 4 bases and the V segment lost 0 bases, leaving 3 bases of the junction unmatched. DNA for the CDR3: TGTGCCAGCAGCCAAGAAGCGGGGGGGCTGTACGAGCAGTACTTC. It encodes CASSQEAGGLYEQYF.

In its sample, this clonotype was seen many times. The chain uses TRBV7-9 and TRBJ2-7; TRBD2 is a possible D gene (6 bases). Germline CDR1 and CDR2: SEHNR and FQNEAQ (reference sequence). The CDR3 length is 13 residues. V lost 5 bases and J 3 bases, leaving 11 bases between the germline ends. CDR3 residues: CASSPPGGYEQYF. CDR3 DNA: TGTGCCAGCAGCCCCCCCGGGGGCTACGAGCAGTACTTC.

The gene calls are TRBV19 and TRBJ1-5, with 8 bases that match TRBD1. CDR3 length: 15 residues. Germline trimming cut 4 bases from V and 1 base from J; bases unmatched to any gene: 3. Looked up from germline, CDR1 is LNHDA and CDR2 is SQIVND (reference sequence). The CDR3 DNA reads TGTGCCAGTAGTAAGGACAGGGAAAGCAATCAGCCCCAGCATTTT. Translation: CASSKDRESNQPQHF. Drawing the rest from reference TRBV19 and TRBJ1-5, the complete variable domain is DGGITQSPKYLFRKEGQNVTLSCEQNLNHDAMYWYRQDPGQGLRLIYYSQIVNDFQKGDIAEGYSVSREKKESFPLTVTSAQKNPTAFYLCASSKDRESNQPQHFGDGTRLSIL.

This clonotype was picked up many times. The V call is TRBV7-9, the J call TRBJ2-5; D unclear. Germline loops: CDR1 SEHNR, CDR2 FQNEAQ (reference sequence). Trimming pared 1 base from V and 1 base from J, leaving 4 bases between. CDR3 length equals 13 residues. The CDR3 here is CASSLGGQETQYF. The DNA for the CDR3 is TGTGCCAGCAGCTTAGGTGGCCAAGAGACCCAGTACTTC.

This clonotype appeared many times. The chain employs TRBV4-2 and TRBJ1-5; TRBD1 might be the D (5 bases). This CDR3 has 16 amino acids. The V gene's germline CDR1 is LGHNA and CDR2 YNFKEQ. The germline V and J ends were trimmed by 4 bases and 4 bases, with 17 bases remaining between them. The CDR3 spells CASSRRGSGLNQPQHF. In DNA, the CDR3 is TGTGCCAGCAGCCGGAGGGGTTCTGGGCTAAATCAGCCCCAGCATTTT.

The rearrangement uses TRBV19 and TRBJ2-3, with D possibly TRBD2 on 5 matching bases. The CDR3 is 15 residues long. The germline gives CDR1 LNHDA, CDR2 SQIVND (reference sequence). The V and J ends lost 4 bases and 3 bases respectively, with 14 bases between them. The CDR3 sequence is CASSTLGLATDTQYF. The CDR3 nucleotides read TGTGCCAGTAGTACCCTTGGACTGGCGACAGATACGCAGTATTTT.

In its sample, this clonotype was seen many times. The CDR3 sequence is CASSQGGTTYF. CDR3 DNA: TGTGCCAGCAGCCAAGGGGGGACGACGTACTTC. This chain uses TRBV4-2 with TRBJ2-7, with D perhaps being TRBD1 or TRBD2 (5 bases each). The CDR3 runs to 11 residues. CDR1 is LGHNA, CDR2 YNFKEQ, per germline. Deletions cut 1 base from V and 12 bases from J, with 10 bases between.

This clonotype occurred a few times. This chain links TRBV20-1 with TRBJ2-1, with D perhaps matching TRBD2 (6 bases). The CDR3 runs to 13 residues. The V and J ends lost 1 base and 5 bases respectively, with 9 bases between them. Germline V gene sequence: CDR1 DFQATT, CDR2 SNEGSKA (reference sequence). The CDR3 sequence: CSARAGVDNEQFF. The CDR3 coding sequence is TGCAGTGCTAGAGCGGGAGTGGACAATGAGCAGTTCTTC.

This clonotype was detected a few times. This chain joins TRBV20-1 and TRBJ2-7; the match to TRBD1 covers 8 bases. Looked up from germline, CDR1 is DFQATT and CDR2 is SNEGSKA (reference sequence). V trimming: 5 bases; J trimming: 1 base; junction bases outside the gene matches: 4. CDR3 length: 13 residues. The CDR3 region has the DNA TGCAGTGCTGGCAGGACAGGGTCCTACGAGCAGTACTTC. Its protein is CSAGRTGSYEQYF.

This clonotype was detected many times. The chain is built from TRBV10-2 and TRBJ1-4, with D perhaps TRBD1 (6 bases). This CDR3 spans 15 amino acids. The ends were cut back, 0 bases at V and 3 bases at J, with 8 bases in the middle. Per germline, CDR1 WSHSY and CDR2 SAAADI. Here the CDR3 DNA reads TGCGCCAGCAGTGAGTCAGGGGGAGCTAATGAAAAACTGTTTTTT. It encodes CASSESGGANEKLFF.

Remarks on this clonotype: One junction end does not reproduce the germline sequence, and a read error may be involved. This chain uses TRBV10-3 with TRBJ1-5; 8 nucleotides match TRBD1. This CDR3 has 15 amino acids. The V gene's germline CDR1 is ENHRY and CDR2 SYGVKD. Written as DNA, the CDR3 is TGTGCCATCAAAGCGACAGGGGCGTACAATGAGCCCCAGCATTTT. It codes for CAIKATGAYNEPQHF.

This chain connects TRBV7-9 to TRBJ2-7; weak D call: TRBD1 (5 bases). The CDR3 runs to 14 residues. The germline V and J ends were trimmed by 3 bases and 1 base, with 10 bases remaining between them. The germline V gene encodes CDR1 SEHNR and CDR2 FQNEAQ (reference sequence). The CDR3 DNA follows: TGTGCCAGCAGCTTCATGCAGGGATCCTACGAGCAGTACTTC. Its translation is CASSFMQGSYEQYF. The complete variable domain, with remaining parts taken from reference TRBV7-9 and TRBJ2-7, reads DTGVSQNPRHKITKRGQNVTFRCDPISEHNRLYWYRQTLGQGPEFLTYFQNEAQLEKSRLLSDRFSAERPKGSFSTLEIQRTEQGDSAMYLCASSFMQGSYEQYFGPGTRLTVT.

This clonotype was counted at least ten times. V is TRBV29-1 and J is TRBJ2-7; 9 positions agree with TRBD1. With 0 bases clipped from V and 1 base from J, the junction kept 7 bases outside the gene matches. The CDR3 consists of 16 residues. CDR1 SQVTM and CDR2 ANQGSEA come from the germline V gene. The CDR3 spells CSVEEGRTGASYEQYF. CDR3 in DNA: TGCAGCGTTGAAGAGGGGCGGACAGGGGCTTCCTACGAGCAGTACTTC.

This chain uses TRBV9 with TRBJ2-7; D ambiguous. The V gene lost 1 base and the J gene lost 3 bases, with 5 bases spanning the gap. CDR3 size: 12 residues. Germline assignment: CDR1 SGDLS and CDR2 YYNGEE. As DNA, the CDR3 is TGTGCCAGCAGCGTACAGGACTACGAGCAGTACTTC. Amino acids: CASSVQDYEQYF.